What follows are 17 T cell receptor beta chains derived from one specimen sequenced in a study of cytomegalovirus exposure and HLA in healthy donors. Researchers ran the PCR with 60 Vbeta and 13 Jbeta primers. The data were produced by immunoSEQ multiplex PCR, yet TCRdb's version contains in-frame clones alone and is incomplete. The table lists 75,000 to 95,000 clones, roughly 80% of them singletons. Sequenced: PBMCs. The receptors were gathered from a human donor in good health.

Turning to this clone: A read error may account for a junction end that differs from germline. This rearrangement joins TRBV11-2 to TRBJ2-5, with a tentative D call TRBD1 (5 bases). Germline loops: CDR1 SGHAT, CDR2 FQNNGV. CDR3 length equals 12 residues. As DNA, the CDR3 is TGTGCCAGCAGCCCAACGTCAGGGCCTCGCCACTTC. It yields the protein CASSPTSGPRHF.

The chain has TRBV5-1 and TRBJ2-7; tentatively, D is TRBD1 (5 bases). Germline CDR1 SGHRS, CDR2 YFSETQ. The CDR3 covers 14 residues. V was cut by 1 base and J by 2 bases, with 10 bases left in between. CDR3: CASSLSTETYEQYF. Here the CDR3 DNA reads TGCGCCAGCAGCTTGTCGACAGAGACCTACGAGCAGTACTTC.

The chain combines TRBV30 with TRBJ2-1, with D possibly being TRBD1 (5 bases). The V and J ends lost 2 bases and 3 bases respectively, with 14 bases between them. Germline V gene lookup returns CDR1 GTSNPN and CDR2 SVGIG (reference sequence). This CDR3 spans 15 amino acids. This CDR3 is CAWSLGLGLYNEQFF. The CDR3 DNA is TGTGCCTGGAGTTTGGGCTTGGGGCTCTACAATGAGCAGTTCTTC.

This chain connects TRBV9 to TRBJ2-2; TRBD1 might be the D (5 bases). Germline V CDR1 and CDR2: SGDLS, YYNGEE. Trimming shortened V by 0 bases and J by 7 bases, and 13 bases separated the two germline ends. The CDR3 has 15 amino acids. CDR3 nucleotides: TGTGCCAGCAGCGTAGGGGGCGGTAGGAGCGGGGAGCTGTTTTTT. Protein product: CASSVGGGRSGELFF.

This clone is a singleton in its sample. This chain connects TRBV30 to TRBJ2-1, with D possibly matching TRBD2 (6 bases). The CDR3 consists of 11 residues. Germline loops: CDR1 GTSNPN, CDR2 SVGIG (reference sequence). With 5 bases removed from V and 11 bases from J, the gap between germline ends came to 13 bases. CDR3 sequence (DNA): TGTGCCTGGTCCCCGGGGACTCAGCAGTTCTTC. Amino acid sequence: CAWSPGTQQFF.

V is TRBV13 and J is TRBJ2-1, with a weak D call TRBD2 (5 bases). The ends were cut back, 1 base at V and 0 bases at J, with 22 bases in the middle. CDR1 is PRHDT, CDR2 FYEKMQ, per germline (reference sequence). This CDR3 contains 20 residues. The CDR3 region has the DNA TGTGCCAGCAGCTTAGTTGCGGGCTACAGTTCTCGCAGCTCCTACAATGAGCAGTTCTTC. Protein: CASSLVAGYSSRSSYNEQFF.

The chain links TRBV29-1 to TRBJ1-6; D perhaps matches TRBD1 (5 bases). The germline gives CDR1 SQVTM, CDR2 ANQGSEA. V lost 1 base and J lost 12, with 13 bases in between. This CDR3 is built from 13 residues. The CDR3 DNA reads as TGCAGCGTTGAAGTAACAGCGGGGGGACCCCTCCACTTT. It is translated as CSVEVTAGGPLHF. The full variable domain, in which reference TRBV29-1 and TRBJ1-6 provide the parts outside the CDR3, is SAVISQKPSRDICQRGTSLTIQCQVDSQVTMMFWYRQQPGQSLTLIATANQGSEATYESGFVIDKFPISRPNLTFSTLTVSNMSPEDSSIYLCSVEVTAGGPLHFGNGTRLTVT.

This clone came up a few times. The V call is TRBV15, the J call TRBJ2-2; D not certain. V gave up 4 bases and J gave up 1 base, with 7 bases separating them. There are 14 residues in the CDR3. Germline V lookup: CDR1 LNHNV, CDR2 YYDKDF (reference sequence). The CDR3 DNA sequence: TGTGCCACCAGCATGCCAGGGAACACCGGGGAGCTGTTTTTT. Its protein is CATSMPGNTGELFF.

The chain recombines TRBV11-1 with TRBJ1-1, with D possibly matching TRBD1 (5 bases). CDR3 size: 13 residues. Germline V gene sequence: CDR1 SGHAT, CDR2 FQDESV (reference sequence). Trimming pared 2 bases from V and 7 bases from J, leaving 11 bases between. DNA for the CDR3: TGTGCCAGCAGCTTAATGGGGCAGCGTGAAGCTTTCTTT. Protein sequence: CASSLMGQREAFF. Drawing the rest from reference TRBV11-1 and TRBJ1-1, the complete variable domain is EAEVAQSPRYKITEKSQAVAFWCDPISGHATLYWYRQILGQGPELLVQFQDESVVDDSQLPKDRFSAERLKGVDSTLKIQPAELGDSAMYLCASSLMGQREAFFGQGTRLTVV.

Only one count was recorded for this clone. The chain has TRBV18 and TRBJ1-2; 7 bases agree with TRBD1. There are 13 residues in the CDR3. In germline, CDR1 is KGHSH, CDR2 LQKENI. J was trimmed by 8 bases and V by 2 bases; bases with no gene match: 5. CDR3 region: CASSPDRAGGYTF. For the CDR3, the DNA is TGTGCCAGCTCACCAGACAGGGCAGGAGGCTACACCTTC.

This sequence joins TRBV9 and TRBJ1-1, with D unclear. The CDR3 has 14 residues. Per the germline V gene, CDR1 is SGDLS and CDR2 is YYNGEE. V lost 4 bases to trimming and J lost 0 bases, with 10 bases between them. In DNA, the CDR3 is TGTGCCAGCAGCAACGACGGGTTGAACACTGAAGCTTTCTTT. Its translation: CASSNDGLNTEAFF.

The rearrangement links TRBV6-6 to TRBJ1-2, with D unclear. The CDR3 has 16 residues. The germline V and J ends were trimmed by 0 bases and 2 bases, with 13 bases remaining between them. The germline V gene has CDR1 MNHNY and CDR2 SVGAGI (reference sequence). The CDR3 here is CASSYSLTPANYGYTF. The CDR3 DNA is TGTGCCAGCAGTTACTCCCTGACACCCGCAAACTATGGCTACACCTTC.

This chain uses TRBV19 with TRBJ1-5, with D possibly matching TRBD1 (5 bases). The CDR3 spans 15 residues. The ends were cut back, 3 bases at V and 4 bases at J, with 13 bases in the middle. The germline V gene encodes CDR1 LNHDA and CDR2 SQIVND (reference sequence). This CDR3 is CASSIVQAWNQPQHF. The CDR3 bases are TGTGCCAGTAGTATCGTACAGGCGTGGAATCAGCCCCAGCATTTT.

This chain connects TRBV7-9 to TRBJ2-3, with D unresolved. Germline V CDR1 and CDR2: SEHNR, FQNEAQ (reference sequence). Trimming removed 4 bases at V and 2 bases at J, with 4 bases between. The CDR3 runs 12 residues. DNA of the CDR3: TGTGCCAGCAGCTCTTACACAGATACGCAGTATTTT. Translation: CASSSYTDTQYF. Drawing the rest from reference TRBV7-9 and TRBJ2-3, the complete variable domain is DTGVSQNPRHKITKRGQNVTFRCDPISEHNRLYWYRQTLGQGPEFLTYFQNEAQLEKSRLLSDRFSAERPKGSFSTLEIQRTEQGDSAMYLCASSSYTDTQYFGPGTRLTVL.

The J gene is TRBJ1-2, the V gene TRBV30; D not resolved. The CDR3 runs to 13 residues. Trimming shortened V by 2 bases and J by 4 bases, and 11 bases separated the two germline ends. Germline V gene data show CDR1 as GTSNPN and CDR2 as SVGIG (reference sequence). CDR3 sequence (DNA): TGTGCCTGGAGTAGAATCACAACCTATGGCTACACCTTC. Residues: CAWSRITTYGYTF.

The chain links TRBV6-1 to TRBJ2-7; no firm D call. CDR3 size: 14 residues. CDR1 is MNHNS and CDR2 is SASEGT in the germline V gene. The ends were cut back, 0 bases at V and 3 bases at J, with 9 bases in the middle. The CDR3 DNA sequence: TGTGCCAGCAGTGAAGCGCGGCAGATCTACGAGCAGTACTTC. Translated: CASSEARQIYEQYF.

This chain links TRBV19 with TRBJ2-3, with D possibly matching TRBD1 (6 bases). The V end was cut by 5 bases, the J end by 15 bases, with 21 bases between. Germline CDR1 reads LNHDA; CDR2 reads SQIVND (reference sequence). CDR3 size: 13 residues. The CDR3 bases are TGTGCCAGTAGTTCCCAGGGGCTAGCTGGCAGTTATTTT. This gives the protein CASSSQGLAGSYF.